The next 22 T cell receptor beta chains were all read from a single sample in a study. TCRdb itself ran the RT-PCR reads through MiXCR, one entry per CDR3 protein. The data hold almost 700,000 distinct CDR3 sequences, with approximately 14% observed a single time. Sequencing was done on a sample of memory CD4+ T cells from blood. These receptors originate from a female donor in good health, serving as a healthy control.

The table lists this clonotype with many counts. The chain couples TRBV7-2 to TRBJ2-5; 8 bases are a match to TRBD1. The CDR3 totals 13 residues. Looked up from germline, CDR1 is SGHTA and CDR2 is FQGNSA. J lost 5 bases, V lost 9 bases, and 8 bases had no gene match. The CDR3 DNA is TGTGCCAGTTCTCAGGGGGCTTTGGAGACCCAGTACTTC. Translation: CASSQGALETQYF.

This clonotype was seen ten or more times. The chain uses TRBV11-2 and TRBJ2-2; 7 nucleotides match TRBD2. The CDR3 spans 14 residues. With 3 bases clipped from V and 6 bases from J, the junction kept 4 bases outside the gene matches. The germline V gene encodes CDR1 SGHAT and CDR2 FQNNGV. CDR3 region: CASSFAGEAGELFF. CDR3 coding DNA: TGTGCCAGCAGCTTTGCGGGAGAGGCCGGGGAGCTGTTTTTT.

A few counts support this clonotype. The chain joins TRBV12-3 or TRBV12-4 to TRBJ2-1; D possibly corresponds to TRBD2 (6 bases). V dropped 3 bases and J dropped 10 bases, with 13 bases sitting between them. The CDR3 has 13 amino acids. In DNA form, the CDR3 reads TGTGCCAGCAGTTTCCCAGCAGGGAGGGAGCAGTTCTTC. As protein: CASSFPAGREQFF.

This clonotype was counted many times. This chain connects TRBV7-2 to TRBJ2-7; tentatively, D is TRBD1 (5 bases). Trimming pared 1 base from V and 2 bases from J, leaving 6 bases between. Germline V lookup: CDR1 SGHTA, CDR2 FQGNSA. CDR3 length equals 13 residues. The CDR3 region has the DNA TGTGCCAGCAGCTTAGGGGGCCCCTACGAGCAGTACTTC. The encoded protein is CASSLGGPYEQYF.

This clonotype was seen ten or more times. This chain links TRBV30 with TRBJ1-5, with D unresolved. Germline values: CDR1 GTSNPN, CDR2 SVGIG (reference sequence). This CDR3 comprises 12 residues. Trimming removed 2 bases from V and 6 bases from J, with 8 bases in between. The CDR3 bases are TGTGCCTGGAGTCTAGGAGGTCAGCCCCAGCATTTT. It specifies CAWSLGGQPQHF.

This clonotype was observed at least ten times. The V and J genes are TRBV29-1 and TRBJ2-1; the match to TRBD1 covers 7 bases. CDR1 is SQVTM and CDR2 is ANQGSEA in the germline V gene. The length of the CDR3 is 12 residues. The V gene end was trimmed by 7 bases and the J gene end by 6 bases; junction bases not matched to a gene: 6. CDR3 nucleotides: TGCAGCGGAAATACAGGGGTCAATGAGCAGTTCTTC. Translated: CSGNTGVNEQFF.

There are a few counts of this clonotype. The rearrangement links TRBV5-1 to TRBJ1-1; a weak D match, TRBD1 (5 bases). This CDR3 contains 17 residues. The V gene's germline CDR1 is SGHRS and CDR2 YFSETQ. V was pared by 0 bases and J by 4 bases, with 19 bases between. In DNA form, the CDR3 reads TGCGCCAGCAGCTTGGGATTAATGGCAGGGCAAGGCACTGAAGCTTTCTTT. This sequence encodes CASSLGLMAGQGTEAFF.

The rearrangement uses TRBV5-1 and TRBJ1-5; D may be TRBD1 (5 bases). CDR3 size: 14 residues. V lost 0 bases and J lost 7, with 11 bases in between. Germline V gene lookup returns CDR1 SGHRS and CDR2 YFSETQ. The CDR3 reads CASSLVFGDQPQHF. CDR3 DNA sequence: TGCGCCAGCAGCTTGGTTTTCGGGGACCAGCCCCAGCATTTT. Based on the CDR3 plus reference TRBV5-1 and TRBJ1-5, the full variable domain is KAGVTQTPRYLIKTRGQQVTLSCSPISGHRSVSWYQQTPGQGLQFLFEYFSETQRNKGNFPGRFSGRQFSNSRSEMNVSTLELGDSALYLCASSLVFGDQPQHFGDGTRLSIL.

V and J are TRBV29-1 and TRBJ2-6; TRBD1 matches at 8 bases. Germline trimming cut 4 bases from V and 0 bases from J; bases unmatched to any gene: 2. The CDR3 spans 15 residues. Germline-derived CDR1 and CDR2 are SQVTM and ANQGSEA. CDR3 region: CSVGTGSSGANVLTF. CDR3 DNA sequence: TGCAGCGTTGGGACAGGGAGCTCTGGGGCCAACGTCCTGACTTTC. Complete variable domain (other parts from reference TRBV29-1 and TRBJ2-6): SAVISQKPSRDICQRGTSLTIQCQVDSQVTMMFWYRQQPGQSLTLIATANQGSEATYESGFVIDKFPISRPNLTFSTLTVSNMSPEDSSIYLCSVGTGSSGANVLTFGAGSRLTVL.

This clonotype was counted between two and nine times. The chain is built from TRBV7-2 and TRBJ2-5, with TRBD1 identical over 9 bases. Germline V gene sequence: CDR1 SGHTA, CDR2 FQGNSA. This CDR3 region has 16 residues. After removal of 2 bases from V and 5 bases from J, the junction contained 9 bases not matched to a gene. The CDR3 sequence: CASSLSTGGGGETQYF. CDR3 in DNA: TGTGCCAGCAGCTTATCTACAGGGGGCGGCGGGGAGACCCAGTACTTC.

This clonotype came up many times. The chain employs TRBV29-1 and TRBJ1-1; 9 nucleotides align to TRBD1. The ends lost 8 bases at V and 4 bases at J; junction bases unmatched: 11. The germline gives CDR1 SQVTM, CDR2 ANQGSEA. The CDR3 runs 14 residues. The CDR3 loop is CSLTGGGGSTEAFF. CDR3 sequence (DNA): TGCAGCCTTACAGGGGGCGGAGGAAGCACTGAAGCTTTCTTT.

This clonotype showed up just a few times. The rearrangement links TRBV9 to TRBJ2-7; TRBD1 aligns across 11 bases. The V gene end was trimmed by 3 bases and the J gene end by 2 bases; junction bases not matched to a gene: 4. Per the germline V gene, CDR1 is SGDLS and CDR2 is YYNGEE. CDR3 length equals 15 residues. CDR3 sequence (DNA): TGTGCCAGCAGCGAGGGACAGGGGGGACCCTACGAGCAGTACTTC. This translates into CASSEGQGGPYEQYF.

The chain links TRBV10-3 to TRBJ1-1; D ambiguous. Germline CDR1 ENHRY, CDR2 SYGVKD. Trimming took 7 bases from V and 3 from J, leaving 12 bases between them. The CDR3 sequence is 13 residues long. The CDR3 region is CAITQNGDTEAFF. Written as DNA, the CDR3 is TGTGCCATCACTCAAAATGGGGACACTGAAGCTTTCTTT.

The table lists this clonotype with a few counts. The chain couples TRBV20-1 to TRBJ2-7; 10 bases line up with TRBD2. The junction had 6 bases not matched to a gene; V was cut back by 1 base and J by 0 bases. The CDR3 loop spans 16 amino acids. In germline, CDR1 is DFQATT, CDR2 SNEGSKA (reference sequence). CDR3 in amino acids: CSARAVGTSDSYEQYF. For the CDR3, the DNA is TGCAGTGCTAGAGCCGTCGGGACTAGCGACTCCTACGAGCAGTACTTC.

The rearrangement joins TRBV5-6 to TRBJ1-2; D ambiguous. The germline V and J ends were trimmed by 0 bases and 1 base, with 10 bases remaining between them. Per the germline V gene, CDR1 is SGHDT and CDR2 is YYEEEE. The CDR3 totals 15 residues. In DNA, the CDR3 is TGTGCCAGCAGCTTGGTCTCTATCTTTAACTATGGCTACACCTTC. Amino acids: CASSLVSIFNYGYTF. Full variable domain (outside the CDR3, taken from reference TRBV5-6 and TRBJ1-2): DAGVTQSPTHLIKTRGQQVTLRCSPKSGHDTVSWYQQALGQGPQFIFQYYEEEERQRGNFPDRFSGHQFPNYSSELNVNALLLGDSALYLCASSLVSIFNYGYTFGSGTRLTVV.

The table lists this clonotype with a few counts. In DNA, the CDR3 is TGTGCCAGCAGTGAAGTGGTGGGCCTCACTGAAGCTTTCTTT. Its translation is CASSEVVGLTEAFF. This chain uses TRBV6-1 with TRBJ1-1; D uncertain. This CDR3 contains 14 residues. The V end lost 1 base, the J end lost 4 bases, and 10 bases lay between the germline ends. CDR1 is MNHNS and CDR2 is SASEGT in the germline V gene.

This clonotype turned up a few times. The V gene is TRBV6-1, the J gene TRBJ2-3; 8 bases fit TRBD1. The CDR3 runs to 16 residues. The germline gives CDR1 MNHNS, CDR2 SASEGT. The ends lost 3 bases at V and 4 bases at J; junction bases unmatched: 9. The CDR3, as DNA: TGTGCCAGCAGTGAGTTTGGACAGGGCCTCCCAGATACGCAGTATTTT. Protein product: CASSEFGQGLPDTQYF.

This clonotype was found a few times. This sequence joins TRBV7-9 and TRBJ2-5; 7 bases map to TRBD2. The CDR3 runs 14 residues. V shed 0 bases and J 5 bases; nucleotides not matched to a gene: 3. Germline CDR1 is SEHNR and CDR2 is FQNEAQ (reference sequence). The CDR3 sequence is CASSLAALAETQYF. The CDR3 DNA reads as TGTGCCAGCAGCTTAGCGGCACTAGCGGAGACCCAGTACTTC.

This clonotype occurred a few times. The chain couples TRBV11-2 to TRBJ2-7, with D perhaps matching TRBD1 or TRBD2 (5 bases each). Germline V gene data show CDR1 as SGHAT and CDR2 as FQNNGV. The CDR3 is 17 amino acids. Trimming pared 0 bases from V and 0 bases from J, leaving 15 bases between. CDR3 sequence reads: CASSLDRGGSGSYEQYF. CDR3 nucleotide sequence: TGTGCCAGCAGCTTAGATCGGGGCGGGTCCGGCTCCTACGAGCAGTACTTC.

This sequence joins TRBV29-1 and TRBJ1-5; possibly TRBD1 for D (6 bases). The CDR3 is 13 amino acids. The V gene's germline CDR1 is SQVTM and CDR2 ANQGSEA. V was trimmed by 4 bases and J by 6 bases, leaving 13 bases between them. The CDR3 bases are TGCAGCGTTGGATGGGGGGGCGGTCAGCCCCAGCATTTT. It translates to CSVGWGGGQPQHF.

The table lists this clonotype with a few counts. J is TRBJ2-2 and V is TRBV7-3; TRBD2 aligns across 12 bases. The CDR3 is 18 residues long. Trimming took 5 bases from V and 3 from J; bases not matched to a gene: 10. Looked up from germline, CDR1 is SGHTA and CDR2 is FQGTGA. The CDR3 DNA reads TGTGCCAGCAGCCCTACGCCGAGACTAGCGGGAGACACCGGGGAGCTGTTTTTT. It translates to CASSPTPRLAGDTGELFF.

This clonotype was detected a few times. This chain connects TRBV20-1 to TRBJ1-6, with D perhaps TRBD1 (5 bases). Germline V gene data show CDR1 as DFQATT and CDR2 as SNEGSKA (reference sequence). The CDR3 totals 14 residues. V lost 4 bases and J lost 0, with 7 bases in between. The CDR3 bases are TGCAGTGCTACAGGGAGCTCCTATAATTCACCCCTCCACTTT. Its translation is CSATGSSYNSPLHF.